What follows are 14 T cell receptor beta chains derived from one specimen sequenced in a study of CD8 T cells in Susac syndrome. RNA in amounts of 0.5 to 1 ug was reverse transcribed with random hexamers. TCRdb passed the immunoSEQ multiplex PCR reads through MiXCR, listing each CDR3 protein once. The repertoire holds 300,000 to 350,000 distinct CDR3 sequences, with about 90% as singletons. Sequenced: CD4+ T cells from PBMCs. The receptors derive from a human donor with multiple sclerosis.

About this clonotype: A junction end diverges from the germline sequence, so it may reflect a read error. This chain uses TRBV7-2 with TRBJ2-3, with 7 bases lining up with TRBD2. Germline CDR1 reads SGHTA; CDR2 reads FQGNSA. This CDR3 has 14 amino acids. In DNA form, the CDR3 reads TGTGCCAGCAGTCGTGGTTCGGGACTACCCCTCACCCATTTT. Amino acids: CASSRGSGLPLTHF.

This chain connects TRBV5-1 to TRBJ1-2; 7 bases are shared with TRBD1. The V and J ends lost 2 bases and 6 bases, in that order; junction bases with no gene match: 4. Germline V gene data show CDR1 as SGHRS and CDR2 as YFSETQ. The CDR3 has 13 residues. This CDR3 reads CASSFDREHGYTF. For the CDR3, the DNA is TGCGCCAGCAGCTTCGACAGGGAACATGGCTACACCTTC.

V is TRBV10-3 and J is TRBJ2-5; TRBD2 aligns across 10 bases. V lost 5 bases, J lost 0 bases, and 3 bases stayed unmatched. The CDR3 is 15 residues long. Germline V gene data show CDR1 as ENHRY and CDR2 as SYGVKD. The CDR3 DNA sequence: TGTGCCATCAGTTTTACTAGCGGGAACCAAGAGACCCAGTACTTC. As protein: CAISFTSGNQETQYF.

This chain links TRBV5-1 with TRBJ2-3; D not resolved. The germline V and J ends were trimmed by 0 bases and 4 bases, with 6 bases remaining between them. The V gene's germline CDR1 is SGHRS and CDR2 YFSETQ. The CDR3 is 13 residues long. The CDR3 sequence: CASSLAAADTQYF. The CDR3 DNA follows: TGCGCCAGCAGCTTGGCCGCTGCAGATACGCAGTATTTT.

CDR3 in DNA: TGTGCCAGCAGTTTAGGCGTCCTCAGCTCCGAGCAGTACTTC. Translating it yields CASSLGVLSSEQYF. This rearrangement joins TRBV12-3 or TRBV12-4 to TRBJ2-7; D not resolved. This CDR3 has 14 residues. Between the trimmed V and J ends, which lost 1 base and 6 bases, there was a span of 13 bases.

This clonotype was found once. The chain combines TRBV7-8 with TRBJ2-2, with D tentatively TRBD1 (6 bases). The CDR3 runs 17 residues. Looked up from germline, CDR1 is SGHVS and CDR2 is FQNEAQ. V was trimmed by 5 bases and J by 4 bases, leaving 20 bases between them. The CDR3 DNA reads TGTGCCAGCAGCCTAAGTCGGACAGCGACGGGCACCGGGGAGCTGTTTTTT. It codes for CASSLSRTATGTGELFF. The full variable domain, its missing parts supplied by reference TRBV7-8 and TRBJ2-2, is GAGVSQSPRYKVAKRGQDVALRCDPISGHVSLFWYQQALGQGPEFLTYFQNEAQLDKSGLPSDRFFAERPEGSVSTLKIQRTQQEDSAVYLCASSLSRTATGTGELFFGEGSRLTVL.

The chain joins TRBV10-2 to TRBJ2-5; a weak D match, TRBD1 (5 bases). Germline V gene lookup returns CDR1 WSHSY and CDR2 SAAADI. There are 15 residues in the CDR3. V shed 2 bases and J shed 5 bases, with 15 bases lying between them. Written as DNA, the CDR3 is TGCGCCAGCAGTGAGAGGGCAGGGCTAGGGGAGACCCAGTACTTC. Its protein product is CASSERAGLGETQYF.

The CDR3 sequence: CSVEGVEGRKQETQYF. CDR3 DNA: TGCAGCGTTGAAGGGGTTGAGGGGCGGAAGCAAGAGACCCAGTACTTC. This rearrangement joins TRBV29-1 to TRBJ2-5, with D perhaps being TRBD1 or TRBD2 (5 bases each). This CDR3 spans 16 amino acids. Germline values: CDR1 SQVTM, CDR2 ANQGSEA. V was pared by 1 base and J by 2 bases, with 17 bases between.

A single count supports this clonotype. The chain joins TRBV14 to TRBJ2-7, with a tentative D call TRBD1 (5 bases). The CDR3 consists of 14 residues. V was pared by 1 base and J by 0 bases, with 7 bases between. Germline CDR1 and CDR2: SGHDN and FVKESK. The CDR3 coding sequence is TGTGCCAGCAGCCAAGTAGGGGCCTCCTACGAGCAGTACTTC. Amino acid sequence: CASSQVGASYEQYF.

The J gene is TRBJ2-5, the V gene TRBV5-1; TRBD1 matches at 9 bases. This CDR3 has 14 amino acids. J was trimmed by 5 bases and V by 5 bases; bases with no gene match: 7. Germline CDR1 reads SGHRS; CDR2 reads YFSETQ. The CDR3 spells CASRFDRGRETQYF. Here the CDR3 DNA reads TGCGCCAGCAGATTCGACAGGGGGAGGGAGACCCAGTACTTC.

V gene TRBV2 combines with J gene TRBJ2-3; possible D gene TRBD2, 5 bases. The CDR3 has 15 residues. Germline V gene lookup returns CDR1 SNHLY and CDR2 FYNNEI. V was trimmed by 4 bases and J by 0 bases, leaving 11 bases between them. In DNA form, the CDR3 reads TGTGCCAGCAGTGCCCGGACTCCTAGCACAGATACGCAGTATTTT. Protein product: CASSARTPSTDTQYF.

V usage is TRBV12-3 or TRBV12-4 and J usage is TRBJ1-2; TRBD1 might be the D (5 bases). The CDR3 spans 16 residues. V was pared by 6 bases and J by 0 bases, with 17 bases between. CDR3 DNA sequence: TGTGCCAGCAGACCCGCGGGGGAATTGGCTAACTATGGCTACACCTTC. Amino acid sequence: CASRPAGELANYGYTF.

This sequence joins TRBV20-1 and TRBJ2-1, with TRBD2 matching 8 bases. V trimming: 3 bases; J trimming: 5 bases; junction bases outside the gene matches: 9. Germline CDR1 is DFQATT and CDR2 is SNEGSKA (reference sequence). There are 15 residues in the CDR3. CDR3 amino acids: CSARAAGGLNNEQFF. In DNA, the CDR3 is TGCAGTGCTAGGGCGGCGGGAGGCCTAAACAATGAGCAGTTCTTC.

The chain links TRBV6-5 to TRBJ2-1, with D perhaps matching TRBD2 (6 bases). CDR1 and CDR2 from the germline V gene are MNHEY and SVGAGI. V was cut by 7 bases and J by 2 bases, with 12 bases left in between. The CDR3 covers 14 residues. Written as DNA, the CDR3 is TGTGCCAGCACCCCTCCGGGGGCCTACAATGAGCAGTTCTTC. It specifies CASTPPGAYNEQFF.